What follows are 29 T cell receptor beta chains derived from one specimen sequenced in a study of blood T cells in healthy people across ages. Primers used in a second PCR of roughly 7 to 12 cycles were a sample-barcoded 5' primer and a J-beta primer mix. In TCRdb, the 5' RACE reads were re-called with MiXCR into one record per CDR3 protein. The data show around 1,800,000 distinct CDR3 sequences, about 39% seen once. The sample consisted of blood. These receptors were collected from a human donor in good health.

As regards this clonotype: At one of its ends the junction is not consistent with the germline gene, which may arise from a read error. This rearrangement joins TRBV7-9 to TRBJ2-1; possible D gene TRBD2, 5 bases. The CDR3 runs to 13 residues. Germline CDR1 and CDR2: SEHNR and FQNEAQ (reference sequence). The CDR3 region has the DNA TGTGGCAGCAGCCCAAGTGGAGGAAATGAGCAGTTCTTC. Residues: CGSSPSGGNEQFF.

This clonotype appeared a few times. The CDR3: CASQESNEQFF. As DNA, the CDR3 is TGTGCCTCTCAGGAAAGCAATGAGCAGTTCTTC. The V and J genes are TRBV2 and TRBJ2-1; D not certain. Germline CDR1 is SNHLY and CDR2 is FYNNEI. With 11 bases removed from V and 6 bases from J, the gap between germline ends came to 11 bases. The CDR3 extends over 11 amino acids.

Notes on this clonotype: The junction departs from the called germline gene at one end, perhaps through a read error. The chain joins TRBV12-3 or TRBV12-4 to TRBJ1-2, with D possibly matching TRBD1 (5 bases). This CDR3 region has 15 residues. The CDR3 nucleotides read TGTGCCAGCAGCCCGGACTCAAGGCGGGGGTATGGCCACACCTTC. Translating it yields CASSPDSRRGYGHTF.

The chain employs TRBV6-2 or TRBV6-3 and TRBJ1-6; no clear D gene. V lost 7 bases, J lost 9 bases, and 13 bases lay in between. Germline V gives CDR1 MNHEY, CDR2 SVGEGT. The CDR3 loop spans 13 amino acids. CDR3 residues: CASITPGSSPLHF. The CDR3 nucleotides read TGTGCCAGCATCACCCCTGGGAGTTCACCCCTCCACTTT.

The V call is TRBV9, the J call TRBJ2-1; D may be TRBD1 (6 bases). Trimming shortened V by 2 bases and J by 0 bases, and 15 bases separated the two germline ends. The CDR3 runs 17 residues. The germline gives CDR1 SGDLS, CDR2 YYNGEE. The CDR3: CASSVSLGASSYNEQFF. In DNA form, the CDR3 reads TGTGCCAGCAGCGTGAGCCTGGGGGCGAGCTCCTACAATGAGCAGTTCTTC.

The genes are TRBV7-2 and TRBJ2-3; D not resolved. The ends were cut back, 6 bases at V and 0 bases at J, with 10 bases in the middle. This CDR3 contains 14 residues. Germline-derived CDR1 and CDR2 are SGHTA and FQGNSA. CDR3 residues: CASRGRPSTDTQYF. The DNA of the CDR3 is TGTGCCAGCAGAGGAAGACCTAGCACAGATACGCAGTATTTT.

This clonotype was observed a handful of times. CDR3 region: CSANTDRDVGEQYF. The CDR3 DNA is TGCAGTGCTAACACCGACAGGGACGTGGGCGAGCAGTACTTC. The rearrangement uses TRBV20-1 and TRBJ2-7, with 7 bases fitting TRBD1. Per germline, CDR1 DFQATT and CDR2 SNEGSKA (reference sequence). V lost 4 bases to trimming and J lost 6 bases; unmatched junction nucleotides: 12. CDR3 size: 14 residues.

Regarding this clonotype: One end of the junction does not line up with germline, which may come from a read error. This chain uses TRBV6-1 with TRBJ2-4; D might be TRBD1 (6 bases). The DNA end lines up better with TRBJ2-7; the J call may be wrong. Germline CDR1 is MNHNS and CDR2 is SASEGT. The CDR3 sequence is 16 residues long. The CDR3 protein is CANSGTGSGTSYEQYF. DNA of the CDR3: TGTGCCAACAGTGGAACCGGGTCAGGGACATCCTACGAGCAGTACTTC.

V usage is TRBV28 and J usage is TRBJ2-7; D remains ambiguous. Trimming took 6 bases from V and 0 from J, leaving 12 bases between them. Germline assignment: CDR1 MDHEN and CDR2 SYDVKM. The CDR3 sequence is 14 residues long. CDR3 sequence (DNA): TGTGCCAGCAGGCTTGGGCAGCCCTCCTACGAGCAGTACTTC. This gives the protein CASRLGQPSYEQYF.

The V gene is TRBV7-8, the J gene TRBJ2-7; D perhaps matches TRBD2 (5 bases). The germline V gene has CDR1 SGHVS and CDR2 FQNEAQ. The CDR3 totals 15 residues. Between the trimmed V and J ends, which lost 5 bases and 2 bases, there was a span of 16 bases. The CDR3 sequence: CASSHVQSGTYEQYF. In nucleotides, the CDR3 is TGTGCCAGCAGCCACGTCCAGTCCGGGACCTACGAGCAGTACTTC. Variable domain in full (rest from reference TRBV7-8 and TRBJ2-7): GAGVSQSPRYKVAKRGQDVALRCDPISGHVSLFWYQQALGQGPEFLTYFQNEAQLDKSGLPSDRFFAERPEGSVSTLKIQRTQQEDSAVYLCASSHVQSGTYEQYFGPGTRLTVT.

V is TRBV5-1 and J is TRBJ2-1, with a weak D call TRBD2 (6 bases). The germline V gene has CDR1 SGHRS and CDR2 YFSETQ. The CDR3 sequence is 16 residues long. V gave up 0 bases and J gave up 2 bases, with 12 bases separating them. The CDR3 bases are TGCGCCAGCAGCTTGGCGCCAGCGGGTCCCTACAATGAGCAGTTCTTC. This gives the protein CASSLAPAGPYNEQFF.

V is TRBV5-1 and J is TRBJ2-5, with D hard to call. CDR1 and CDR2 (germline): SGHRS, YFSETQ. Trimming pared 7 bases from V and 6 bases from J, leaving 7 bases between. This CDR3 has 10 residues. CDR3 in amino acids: CASLRQTQYF. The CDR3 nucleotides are TGCGCCAGCCTCCGACAGACCCAGTACTTC. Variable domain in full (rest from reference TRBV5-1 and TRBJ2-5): KAGVTQTPRYLIKTRGQQVTLSCSPISGHRSVSWYQQTPGQGLQFLFEYFSETQRNKGNFPGRFSGRQFSNSRSEMNVSTLELGDSALYLCASLRQTQYFGPGTRLLVL.

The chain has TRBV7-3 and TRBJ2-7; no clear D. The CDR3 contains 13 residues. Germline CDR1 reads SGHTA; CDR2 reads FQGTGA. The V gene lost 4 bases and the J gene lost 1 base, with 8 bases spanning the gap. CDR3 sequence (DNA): TGTGCCAGCAGCTGGGCCCCTTCCTACGAGCAGTACTTC. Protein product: CASSWAPSYEQYF.

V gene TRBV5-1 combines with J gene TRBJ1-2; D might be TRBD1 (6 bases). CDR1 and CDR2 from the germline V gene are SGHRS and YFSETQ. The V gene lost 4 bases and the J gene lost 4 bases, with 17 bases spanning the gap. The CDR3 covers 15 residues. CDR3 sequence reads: CASSETMTGPYGYTF. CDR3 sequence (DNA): TGCGCCAGCAGCGAAACCATGACAGGTCCCTATGGCTACACCTTC.

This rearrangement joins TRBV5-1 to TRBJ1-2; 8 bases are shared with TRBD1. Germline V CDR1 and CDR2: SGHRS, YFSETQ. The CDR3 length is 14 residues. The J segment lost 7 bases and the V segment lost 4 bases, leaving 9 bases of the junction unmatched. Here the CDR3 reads CASSRTGLDRGYTF. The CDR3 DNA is TGCGCCAGCAGCAGGACAGGGCTTGACCGTGGCTACACCTTC.

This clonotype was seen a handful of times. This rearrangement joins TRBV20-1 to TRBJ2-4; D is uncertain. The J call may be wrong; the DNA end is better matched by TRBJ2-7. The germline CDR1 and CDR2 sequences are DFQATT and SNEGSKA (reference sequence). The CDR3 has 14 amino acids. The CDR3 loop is CSARDYQYSYEQYF. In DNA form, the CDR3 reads TGCAGTGCTAGAGATTATCAGTATTCCTACGAGCAGTACTTC.

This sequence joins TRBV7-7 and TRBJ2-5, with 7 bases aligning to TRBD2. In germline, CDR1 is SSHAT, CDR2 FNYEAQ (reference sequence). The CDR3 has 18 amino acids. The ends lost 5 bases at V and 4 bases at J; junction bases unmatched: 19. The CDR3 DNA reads TGTGCCAGCAGCCCACGAATACTTAGCGGGCGGACCGGAGAGACCCAGTACTTC. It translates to CASSPRILSGRTGETQYF.

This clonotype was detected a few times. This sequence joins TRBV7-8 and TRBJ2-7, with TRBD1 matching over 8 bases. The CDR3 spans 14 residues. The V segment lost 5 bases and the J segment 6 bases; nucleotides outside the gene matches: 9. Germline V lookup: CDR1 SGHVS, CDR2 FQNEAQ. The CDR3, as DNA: TGTGCCAGCAGCCCGCGGGACAGGCCCCCCGAGCAGTACTTC. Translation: CASSPRDRPPEQYF.

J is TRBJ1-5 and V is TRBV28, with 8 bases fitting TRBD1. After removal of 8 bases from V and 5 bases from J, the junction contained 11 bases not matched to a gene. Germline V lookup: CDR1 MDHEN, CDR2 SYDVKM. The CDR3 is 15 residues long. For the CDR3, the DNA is TGTGCCAGCGATTCGGGACAGGTAACCGATCAGCCCCAGCATTTT. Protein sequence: CASDSGQVTDQPQHF. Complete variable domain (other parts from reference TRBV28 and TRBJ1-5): DVKVTQSSRYLVKRTGEKVFLECVQDMDHENMFWYRQDPGLGLRLIYFSYDVKMKEKGDIPEGYSVSREKKERFSLILESASTNQTSMYLCASDSGQVTDQPQHFGDGTRLSIL.

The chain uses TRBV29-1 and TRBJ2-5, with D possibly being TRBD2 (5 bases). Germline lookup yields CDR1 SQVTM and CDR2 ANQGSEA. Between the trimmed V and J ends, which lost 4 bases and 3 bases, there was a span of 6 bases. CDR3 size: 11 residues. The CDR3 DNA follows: TGCAGCGTTGCGAGGGAAGAGACCCAGTACTTC. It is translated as CSVAREETQYF.

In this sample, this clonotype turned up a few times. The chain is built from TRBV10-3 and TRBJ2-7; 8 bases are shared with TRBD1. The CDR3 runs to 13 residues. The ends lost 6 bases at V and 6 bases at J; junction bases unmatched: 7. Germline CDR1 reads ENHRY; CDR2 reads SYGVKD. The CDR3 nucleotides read TGTGCCATCAGCGGGACAGGCGAAACCGAGCAGTACTTC. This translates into CAISGTGETEQYF.

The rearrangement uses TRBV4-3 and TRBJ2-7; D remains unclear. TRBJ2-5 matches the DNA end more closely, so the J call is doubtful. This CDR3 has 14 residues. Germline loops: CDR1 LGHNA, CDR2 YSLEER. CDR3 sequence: CASSQEGSRETQYF. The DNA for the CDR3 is TGCGCCAGCAGCCAAGAAGGCAGTCGAGAGACCCAGTACTTC.

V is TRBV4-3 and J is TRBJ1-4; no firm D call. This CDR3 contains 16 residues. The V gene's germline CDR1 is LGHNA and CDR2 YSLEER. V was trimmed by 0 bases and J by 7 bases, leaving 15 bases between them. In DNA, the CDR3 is TGCGCCAGCAGCCAAGATAGAGGCTCCTCGGGTGAAAAACTGTTTTTT. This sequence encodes CASSQDRGSSGEKLFF.

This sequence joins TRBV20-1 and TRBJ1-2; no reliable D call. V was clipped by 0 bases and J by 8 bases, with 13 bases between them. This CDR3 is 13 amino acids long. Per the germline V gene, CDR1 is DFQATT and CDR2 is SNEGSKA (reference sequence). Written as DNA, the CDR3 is TGCAGTGCTAGAGATCCCCGGCCCCTCGGCTACACCTTC. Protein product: CSARDPRPLGYTF.

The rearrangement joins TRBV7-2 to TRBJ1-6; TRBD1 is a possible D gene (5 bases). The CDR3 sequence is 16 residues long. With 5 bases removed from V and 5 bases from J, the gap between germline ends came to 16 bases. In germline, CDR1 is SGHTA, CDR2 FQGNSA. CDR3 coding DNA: TGTGCCAGCAGCCCTAGGGGTCGGCAGAATAATTCACCCCTCCACTTT. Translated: CASSPRGRQNNSPLHF. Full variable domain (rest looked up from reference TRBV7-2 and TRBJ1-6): GAGVSQSPSNKVTEKGKDVELRCDPISGHTALYWYRQSLGQGLEFLIYFQGNSAPDKSGLPSDRFSAERTGGSVSTLTIQRTQQEDSAVYLCASSPRGRQNNSPLHFGNGTRLTVT.

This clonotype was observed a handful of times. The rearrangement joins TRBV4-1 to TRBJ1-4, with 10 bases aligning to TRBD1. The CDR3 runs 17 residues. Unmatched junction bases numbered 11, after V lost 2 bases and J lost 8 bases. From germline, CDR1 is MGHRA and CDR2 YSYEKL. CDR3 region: CASSQRATGGRWEKLFF. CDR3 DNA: TGCGCCAGCAGCCAACGTGCGACAGGGGGCAGATGGGAAAAACTGTTTTTT.

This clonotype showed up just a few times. The CDR3 spells CASGWDRAFVDYGYTF. The CDR3 bases are TGCGCCAGCGGGTGGGACAGGGCATTCGTGGACTATGGCTACACCTTC. The V gene is TRBV5-1, the J gene TRBJ1-2; 9 bases match TRBD1. Germline CDR1 SGHRS, CDR2 YFSETQ. The CDR3 covers 16 residues. Trimming took 7 bases from V and 3 from J; bases not matched to a gene: 13. The variable domain in full, completed from reference TRBV5-1 and TRBJ1-2, reads KAGVTQTPRYLIKTRGQQVTLSCSPISGHRSVSWYQQTPGQGLQFLFEYFSETQRNKGNFPGRFSGRQFSNSRSEMNVSTLELGDSALYLCASGWDRAFVDYGYTFGSGTRLTVV.

The chain's CDR3 is CASSEDFNSPLHF. DNA of the CDR3: TGTGCCAGCAGTGAAGATTTTAATTCACCCCTCCACTTT. This chain links TRBV6-1 with TRBJ1-6; D remains ambiguous. V was pared by 1 base and J by 6 bases, with 4 bases between. Germline lookup yields CDR1 MNHNS and CDR2 SASEGT. This CDR3 has 13 residues.

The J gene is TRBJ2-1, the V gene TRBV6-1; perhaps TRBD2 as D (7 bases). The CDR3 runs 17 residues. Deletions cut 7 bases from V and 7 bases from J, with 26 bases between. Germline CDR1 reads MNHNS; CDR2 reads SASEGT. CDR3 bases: TGTGCCAGCACCCTTATCAGGGCGGCGGGGGCATCAAATGAGCAGTTCTTC. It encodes CASTLIRAAGASNEQFF.